The 17 T cell receptor beta chains given below trace back to one sample, sequenced in a study of blood T cells in healthy people across ages. A second PCR of 7 to 11 cycles used a sample-barcoded 5' primer and a J-beta primer mix. TCRdb reprocessed the 5' RACE reads via MiXCR and lists one record per CDR3 protein. The data contain 650,000 to 1,000,000 distinct CDR3 sequences, approximately 35% of them singletons. The sample taken for sequencing was blood. These receptors were collected from a man aged 18-30 years in good health.

The J gene is TRBJ2-7, the V gene TRBV6-1, with TRBD2 identical over 12 bases. The end of the DNA fits TRBJ2-5 better, so the J call may be wrong. The CDR3 loop spans 16 amino acids. Per the germline V gene, CDR1 is MNHNS and CDR2 is SASEGT. The CDR3 DNA reads TGTGCCAGCAGTGAAGGGGCTAGCGGGGGGGGTGAGACCCAGTACTTC. This translates into CASSEGASGGGETQYF.

This clonotype was counted a few times. The chain links TRBV9 to TRBJ1-1; tentatively, D is TRBD1 (5 bases). V lost 3 bases and J 7 bases, leaving 10 bases between the germline ends. Germline CDR1 reads SGDLS; CDR2 reads YYNGEE. The CDR3 is 12 residues long. CDR3 sequence reads: CASSGDSGEAFF. The CDR3 bases are TGTGCCAGCAGCGGTGACAGTGGTGAAGCTTTCTTT.

This clonotype was observed a handful of times. This chain uses TRBV2 with TRBJ2-3; either TRBD1 or TRBD2 may fit D (5 bases each). CDR1 SNHLY and CDR2 FYNNEI come from the germline V gene. The germline V and J ends were trimmed by 6 bases and 6 bases, with 19 bases remaining between them. CDR3 length equals 15 residues. The CDR3 bases are TGTGCCAGCAGCTACCGGGACCGTACAGCGGATACGCAGTATTTT. Translation gives CASSYRDRTADTQYF. Using reference TRBV2 and TRBJ2-3 for the parts outside the CDR3, the full variable domain is EPEVTQTPSHQVTQMGQEVILRCVPISNHLYFYWYRQILGQKVEFLVSFYNNEISEKSEIFDDQFSVERPDGSNFTLKIRSTKLEDSAMYFCASSYRDRTADTQYFGPGTRLTVL.

This clonotype was seen more than once but under ten times. V usage is TRBV12-3 or TRBV12-4 and J usage is TRBJ2-1, with 9 bases that match TRBD2. Unmatched junction bases numbered 7, after V lost 6 bases and J lost 4 bases. The CDR3 is made up of 15 amino acids. The CDR3 loop reads CASRVAGGVYNEQFF. In DNA form, the CDR3 reads TGTGCCAGCAGGGTCGCGGGGGGGGTTTACAATGAGCAGTTCTTC.

This clonotype showed up just a few times. This chain connects TRBV28 to TRBJ1-5; weak D call: TRBD1 (6 bases). V was cut by 8 bases and J by 3 bases, with 11 bases left in between. The CDR3 is 13 amino acids. Germline CDR1 is MDHEN and CDR2 is SYDVKM. CDR3 region: CASGRGSNQPQHF. Here the CDR3 DNA reads TGTGCCAGCGGAAGGGGGTCCAATCAGCCCCAGCATTTT.

V and J are TRBV3-1 and TRBJ2-1; 8 bases map to TRBD2. The CDR3 loop spans 16 amino acids. The germline V gene has CDR1 LGHDT and CDR2 YNNKEL (reference sequence). V gave up 2 bases and J gave up 8 bases; unmatched junction bases: 11. The CDR3 DNA follows: TGTGCCAGCAGCCAAAGGCGGGGGGTGGAGCTTGATGAGCAGTTCTTC. Translating it yields CASSQRRGVELDEQFF.

The V gene is TRBV7-9, the J gene TRBJ2-1; TRBD1 matches at 7 bases. The CDR3 spans 12 residues. From germline, CDR1 is SEHNR and CDR2 FQNEAQ (reference sequence). V dropped 6 bases and J dropped 13; count of bases not matched to a gene: 9. The CDR3 DNA follows: TGTGCCAGCAGTTTTCGGACAGGCCTTCAGTTCTTC. Translating gives CASSFRTGLQFF.

J is TRBJ2-1 and V is TRBV7-2; 8 bases map to TRBD1. The CDR3 runs to 14 residues. CDR1 and CDR2 (germline): SGHTA, FQGNSA. V shed 8 bases and J 7 bases; nucleotides not matched to a gene: 10. The CDR3 loop reads CASGTRQGQNEQFF. Here the CDR3 DNA reads TGTGCCAGCGGCACGCGACAGGGGCAGAATGAGCAGTTCTTC.

CDR3 DNA: TGTGCCAGCAGCTTCCTCCTGTTGGGCACTGAAGCTTTCTTT. Translation gives CASSFLLLGTEAFF. The J gene is TRBJ1-1, the V gene TRBV7-9; unclear D gene. Trimming pared 3 bases from V and 4 bases from J, leaving 12 bases between. The germline V gene encodes CDR1 SEHNR and CDR2 FQNEAQ (reference sequence). CDR3 length: 14 residues. Filled out from reference TRBV7-9 and TRBJ1-1, the complete variable domain reads DTGVSQNPRHKITKRGQNVTFRCDPISEHNRLYWYRQTLGQGPEFLTYFQNEAQLEKSRLLSDRFSAERPKGSFSTLEIQRTEQGDSAMYLCASSFLLLGTEAFFGQGTRLTVV.

The V gene is TRBV7-2, the J gene TRBJ2-4; D is unresolved. The DNA end is more similar to TRBJ2-7, so the J call may be wrong. Germline V gene sequence: CDR1 SGHTA, CDR2 FQGNSA. The CDR3 contains 12 residues. Here the CDR3 reads CASSRDASEQYF. CDR3 DNA: TGTGCCAGCAGCCGAGACGCCTCCGAGCAGTACTTC.

This clonotype was counted a few times. The CDR3 spells CASSLAGGQGFYGYYEQYF. The CDR3 nucleotides are TGCGCCAGCAGCTTGGCAGGGGGACAGGGATTCTATGGATACTACGAGCAGTACTTC. The rearrangement uses TRBV5-1 and TRBJ2-7, with 9 bases matching TRBD1. The CDR3 consists of 19 residues. CDR1 and CDR2 (germline): SGHRS, YFSETQ. Losses at the gene ends were 0 bases for V and 3 bases for J; bases not matched to a gene: 16.

This clonotype was found once. The CDR3 DNA sequence: TGCAGCGTTGCTAGTTTGGGGACAGGGGGGAACAATGAGCAGTACTTC. Translating gives CSVASLGTGGNNEQYF. V usage is TRBV29-1 and J usage is TRBJ2-5; 11 bases match TRBD1. The junction had 18 bases not matched to a gene; V was cut back by 4 bases and J by 11 bases. Germline V CDR1 and CDR2: SQVTM, ANQGSEA. This CDR3 contains 16 residues.

The sample holds a few counts of this clonotype. The V and J genes are TRBV5-6 and TRBJ2-7; the D is unclear. Trimming cost V 1 base and J 5 bases, with 7 bases left between them. This CDR3 comprises 12 residues. CDR1 is SGHDT, CDR2 YYEEEE, per germline. The CDR3 region has the DNA TGTGCCAGCAGCTTGATCGCCAACGAGCAGTACTTC. Protein product: CASSLIANEQYF.

This rearrangement joins TRBV29-1 to TRBJ2-3, with 9 positions matching TRBD2. The CDR3 sequence is 15 residues long. The V and J ends lost 4 bases and 1 base, in that order; junction bases with no gene match: 6. Germline assignment: CDR1 SQVTM and CDR2 ANQGSEA. CDR3 DNA: TGCAGCGTTGTTCTAGCGGGACCTCGCACAGATACGCAGTATTTT. The encoded protein is CSVVLAGPRTDTQYF.

The chain uses TRBV6-1 and TRBJ2-1, with TRBD1 matching over 7 bases. The CDR3 has 15 amino acids. Germline lookup yields CDR1 MNHNS and CDR2 SASEGT. The trim removed 0 bases at V and 10 bases at J, leaving 9 bases unmatched. CDR3 DNA sequence: TGTGCCAGCAGTGAAGCGGGACAGAGTACCTACGAGCAGTTCTTC. It specifies CASSEAGQSTYEQFF.

This clonotype has only a few counts. The rearrangement links TRBV11-2 to TRBJ2-4; D ambiguous. The germline V gene has CDR1 SGHAT and CDR2 FQNNGV. The CDR3 is made up of 16 amino acids. Trimming cost V 3 bases and J 0 bases, with 12 bases left between them. The CDR3 DNA reads as TGTGCCAGCAGCTTCATCGGGTTACGAGCCAAAAACATTCAGTACTTC. As protein: CASSFIGLRAKNIQYF.

This clonotype was picked up one time. The chain carries TRBV5-6 and TRBJ2-5, with TRBD2 matching 7 bases. With 4 bases clipped from V and 11 bases from J, the junction kept 14 bases outside the gene matches. The CDR3 sequence is 14 residues long. Per the germline V gene, CDR1 is SGHDT and CDR2 is YYEEEE. CDR3 DNA: TGTGCCAGCAGCCCCGGACTAGTAGGCAATGAGCAGTACTTC. This sequence encodes CASSPGLVGNEQYF.